Detailed here is one T cell receptor (beta chain). Its matching antigen is unknown. Here immunoSEQ multiplex PCR was the method, and the copy in TCRdb shows in-frame clones only, minus some. The data show about 17,000 clones, under 95% seen once. These data originate in a study of lymphopenia after photon versus proton radiotherapy. The V gene's germline CDR1 is SGHAT and CDR2 FQNNGV. This CDR3 has 16 amino acids. Trimming cost V 5 bases and J 4 bases; bases outside gene matches: 9. Whole-study results and caveats: Under photons, naive T cells and diversity fell while effector/memory populations rose. Oligoclonal CD8+ Temra expansion after nadir drove photon patients' diversity drop.

This receptor was identified in a woman between 40 and 55 years old with cholangiocarcinoma. The input for sequencing was peripheral blood, taken from a patient treated with photon-based radiotherapy. The chain recombines TRBV11-2 with TRBJ2-7; 12 nucleotides agree with TRBD2. CDR3 sequence reads: CASSPRWTSGTYEQYF. DNA for the CDR3: TGTGCCAGCAGCCCACGGTGGACTAGCGGGACTTACGAGCAGTACTTC.